This T cell receptor beta chain was recovered during a study of blood T cell repertoires in COVID-19. Whole-study context: PBMCs, B-cell-depleted T cells, or T cells were the source of the cDNA or gDNA that made up the material.

The V gene's germline CDR1 is MNHNS and CDR2 SASEGT. Trimming took 2 bases from V and 5 from J; bases not matched to a gene: 6. The CDR3 length is 15 residues. Assay: immunoSEQ multiplex PCR; the TCRdb copy retains only in-frame clones and omits some. The repertoire consists of 69,000 or so clones, with roughly 80% occurring once and the leading ten covering about an eighth. Material: peripheral blood. This sequence originates from a man between 50 and 59 years old with COVID-19, enrolled during active disease. The chain has TRBV6-1 and TRBJ2-1; 7 bases are a match to TRBD2. CDR3 amino acids: CASSESGGTHNEQFF. For the CDR3, the DNA is TGTGCCAGCAGTGAATCCGGGGGGACCCACAATGAGCAGTTCTTC.